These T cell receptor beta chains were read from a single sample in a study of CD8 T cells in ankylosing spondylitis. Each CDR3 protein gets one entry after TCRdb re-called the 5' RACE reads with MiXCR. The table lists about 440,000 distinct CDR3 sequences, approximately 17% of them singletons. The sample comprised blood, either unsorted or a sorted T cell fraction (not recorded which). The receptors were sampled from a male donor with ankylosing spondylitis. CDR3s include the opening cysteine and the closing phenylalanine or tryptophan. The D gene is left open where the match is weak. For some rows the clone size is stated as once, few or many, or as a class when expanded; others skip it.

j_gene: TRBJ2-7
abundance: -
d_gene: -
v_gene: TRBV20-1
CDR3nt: TGCAGTGCCGAGGGGGGCCTGGGGGAGCAGTACTTC
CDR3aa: CSAEGGLGEQYF

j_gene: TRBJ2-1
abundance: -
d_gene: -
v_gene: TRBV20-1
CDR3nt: TGCAGTGTAGGTCAGGGAAGGGTTAGGAATGAGCAGTTCTTC
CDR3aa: CSVGQGRVRNEQFF

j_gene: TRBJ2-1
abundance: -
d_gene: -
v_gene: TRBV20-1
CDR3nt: TGCAGTGCTAGAAACAGGTTGCTGAATGAGCAGTTCTTC
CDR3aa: CSARNRLLNEQFF

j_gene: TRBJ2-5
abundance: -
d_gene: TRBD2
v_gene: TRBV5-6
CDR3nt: TGTGCCAGCAGCCAGACTAGCGGGGGAAGAGAGACCCAGTACTTC
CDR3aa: CASSQTSGGRETQYF

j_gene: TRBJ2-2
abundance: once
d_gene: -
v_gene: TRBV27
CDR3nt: TGTGCCAGCACCTCTACGAACACCGGGGAGCTGTTTTTT
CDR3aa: CASTSTNTGELFF

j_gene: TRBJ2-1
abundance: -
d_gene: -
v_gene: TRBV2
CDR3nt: TGTGCCAGCAGCGACTCTAGGGGGAGGAATGAGCAGTTCTTC
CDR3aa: CASSDSRGRNEQFF

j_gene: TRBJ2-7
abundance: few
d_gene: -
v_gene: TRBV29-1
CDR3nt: TGCAGCGTTTTCAGGGGAAGCTCCTACGAGCAGTACTTC
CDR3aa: CSVFRGSSYEQYF

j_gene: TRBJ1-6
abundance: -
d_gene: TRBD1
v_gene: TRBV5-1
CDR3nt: TGCGCCAGCAGCTTCGGACAGGGGAGAGAATCACCCCTCCACTTT
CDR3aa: CASSFGQGRESPLHF

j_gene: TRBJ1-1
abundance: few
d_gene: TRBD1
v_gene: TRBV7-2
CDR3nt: TGTGCCAGCAGCTTAGGGCCGGGACAGGGTACTGAAGCTTTCTTT
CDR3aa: CASSLGPGQGTEAFF

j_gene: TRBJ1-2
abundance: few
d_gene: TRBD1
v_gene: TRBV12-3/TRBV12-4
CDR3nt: TGTGCCAGCAGCAGAGACAGGGGTTTGGGCTACACCTTC
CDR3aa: CASSRDRGLGYTF

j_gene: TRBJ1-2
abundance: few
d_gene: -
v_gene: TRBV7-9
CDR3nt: TGTGCCAGCAGCTTATGGGATTCAGCGTCATGGCACTATGGCTACACCTTC
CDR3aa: CASSLWDSASWHYGYTF

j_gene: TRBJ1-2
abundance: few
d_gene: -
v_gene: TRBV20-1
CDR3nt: TGCAGTGCTAGCAAGGGGACGCCTGTGGACAGAGGCTACACCTTC
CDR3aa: CSASKGTPVDRGYTF

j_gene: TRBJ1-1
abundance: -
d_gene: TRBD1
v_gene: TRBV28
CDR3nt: TGTGCCAGCAGTCGGGGGGACAGGGGGGTCAACACTGAAGCTTTCTTT
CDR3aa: CASSRGDRGVNTEAFF

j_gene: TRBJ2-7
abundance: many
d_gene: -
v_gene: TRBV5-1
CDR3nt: TGCGCCAGCAGCTTGGATTTTGACAGGAAGAACGAGCAGTACTTC
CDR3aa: CASSLDFDRKNEQYF

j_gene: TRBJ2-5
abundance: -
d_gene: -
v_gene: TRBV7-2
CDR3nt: TGTGCCAGCAGCTTAGCAGGGGATGGTGAGACCCAGTACTTC
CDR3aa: CASSLAGDGETQYF

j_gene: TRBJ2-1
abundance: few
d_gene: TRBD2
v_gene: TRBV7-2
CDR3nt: TGTGCCAGCAGAGAGGGACTAGCGGTGGGGAATGAGCAGTTCTTC
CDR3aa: CASREGLAVGNEQFF

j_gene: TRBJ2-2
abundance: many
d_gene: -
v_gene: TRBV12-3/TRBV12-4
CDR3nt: TGTGCCAGCAGTTTCCTAGGGCTGAACACCGGGGAGCTGTTTTTT
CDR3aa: CASSFLGLNTGELFF

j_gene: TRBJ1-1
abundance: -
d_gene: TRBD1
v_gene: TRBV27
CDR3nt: TGTGCCAGCAGTTTAAGGACAGGGCTGACTGAAGCTTTCTTT
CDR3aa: CASSLRTGLTEAFF

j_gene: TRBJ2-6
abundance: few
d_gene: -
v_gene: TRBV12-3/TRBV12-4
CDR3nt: TGTGCCAGCAGCCCCGTGTTACCCTCTGGGGCCAACGTCCTGACTTTC
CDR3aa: CASSPVLPSGANVLTF

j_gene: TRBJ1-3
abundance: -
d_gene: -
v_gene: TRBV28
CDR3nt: TGTGCCAGCAGCCCCGGGGGGACCGCCGGAAACACCATATATTTT
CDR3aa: CASSPGGTAGNTIYF

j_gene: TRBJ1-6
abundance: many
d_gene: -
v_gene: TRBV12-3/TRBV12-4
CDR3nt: TGTGCCAGCAGTTTTAGGGGGAGGAGCTCCTATAATTCACCCCTCCACTTT
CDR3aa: CASSFRGRSSYNSPLHF

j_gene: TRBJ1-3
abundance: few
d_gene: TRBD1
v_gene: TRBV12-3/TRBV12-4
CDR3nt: TGTGCCAGCAGCCCCGGGACAGCGAGAGGCTCTGGAAACACCATATATTTT
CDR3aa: CASSPGTARGSGNTIYF

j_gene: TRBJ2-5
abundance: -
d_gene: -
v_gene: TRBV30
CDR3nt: TGTGCCTGGAGTTCTACCCGGGACTCCCAAGAGACCCAGTACTTC
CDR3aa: CAWSSTRDSQETQYF

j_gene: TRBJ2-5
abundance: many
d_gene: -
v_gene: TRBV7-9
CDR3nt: TGTGCCAGCAGCCCGACTCACGGGGACGAGACCCAGTACTTC
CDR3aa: CASSPTHGDETQYF

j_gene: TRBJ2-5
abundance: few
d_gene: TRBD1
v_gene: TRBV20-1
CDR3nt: TGCAGTGCTAGCCGGGACAGGGGGTTAGTAACGGAGACCCAGTACTTC
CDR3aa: CSASRDRGLVTETQYF

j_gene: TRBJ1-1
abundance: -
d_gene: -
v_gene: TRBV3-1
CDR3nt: TGTGCCAGCAGCCAAGATTCCTGGGGAGGGGTGGCTTTCTTT
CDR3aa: CASSQDSWGGVAFF

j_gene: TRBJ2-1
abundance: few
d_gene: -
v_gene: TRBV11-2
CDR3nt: TGTGCCAGCAGCCTTTGGGGCCCCGAAAGCCCTAACAATGAGCAGTTCTTC
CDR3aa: CASSLWGPESPNNEQFF

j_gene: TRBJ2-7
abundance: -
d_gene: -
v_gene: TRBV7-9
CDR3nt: TGTGCCAGCAGCAACTTCGGGCAGGGAAGTTACGAGCAGTACTTC
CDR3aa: CASSNFGQGSYEQYF

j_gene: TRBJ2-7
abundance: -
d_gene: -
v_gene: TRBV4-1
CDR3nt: TGCGCCAGCAGCCAAGATCCCCACCCCACAGGGCGGGAGCAGTACTTC
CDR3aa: CASSQDPHPTGREQYF

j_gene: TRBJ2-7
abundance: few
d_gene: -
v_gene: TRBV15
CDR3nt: TGTGCCACCAGCAGACCTCGAGGAGGGGCCTACGAGCAGTACTTC
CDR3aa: CATSRPRGGAYEQYF

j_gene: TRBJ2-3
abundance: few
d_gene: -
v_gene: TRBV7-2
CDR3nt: TGTGCCAGCAGCTACGCCCTGGGGGCCGGCGAAGATACGCAGTATTTT
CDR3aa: CASSYALGAGEDTQYF

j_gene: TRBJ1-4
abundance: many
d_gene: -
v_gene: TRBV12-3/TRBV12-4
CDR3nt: TGTGCCAGCAGTCCCCGGGGGGGGCGCAGGGAAAAACTGTTTTTT
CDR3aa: CASSPRGGRREKLFF

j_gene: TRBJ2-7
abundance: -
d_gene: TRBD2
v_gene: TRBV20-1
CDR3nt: TGCAGTGCGGCCGGGACTAGCGGGAGGGCCTACGAGCAGTACTTC
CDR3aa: CSAAGTSGRAYEQYF

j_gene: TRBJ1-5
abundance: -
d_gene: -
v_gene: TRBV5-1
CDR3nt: TGCGCCAGCAGCTCCGGAGGTGATAATCAGCCCCAGCATTTT
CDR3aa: CASSSGGDNQPQHF

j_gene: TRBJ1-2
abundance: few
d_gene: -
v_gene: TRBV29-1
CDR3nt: TGCAGCGTTGGCGGGAGGAACTATGGCTACACCTTC
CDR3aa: CSVGGRNYGYTF

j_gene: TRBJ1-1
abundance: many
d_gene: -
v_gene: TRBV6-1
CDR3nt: TGCGCCAGCAGAAGGACGGTGAACACTGAAGCTTTCTTT
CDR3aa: CASRRTVNTEAFF

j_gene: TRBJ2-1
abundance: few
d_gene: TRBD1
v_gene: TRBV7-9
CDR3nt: TGTGCCAGCAGCTTAGAGACAGGGGAAAGCTACAATGAGCAGTTCTTC
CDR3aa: CASSLETGESYNEQFF

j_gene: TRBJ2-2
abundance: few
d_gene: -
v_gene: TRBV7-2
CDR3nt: TGTGCCAGCAGCACGTTCACCGGGGAGCTGTTTTTT
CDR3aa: CASSTFTGELFF

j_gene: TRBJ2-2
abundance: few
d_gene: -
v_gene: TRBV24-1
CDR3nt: TGTGCCACCAGGTCAACAGGGACGACCGGGGAGCTGTTTTTT
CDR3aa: CATRSTGTTGELFF

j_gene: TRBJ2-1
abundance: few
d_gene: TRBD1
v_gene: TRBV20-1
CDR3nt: TGCAGTGCTAGAAACGACAGGGGGTCGTACAATGAGCAGTTCTTC
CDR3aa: CSARNDRGSYNEQFF